Detailed here is one T cell receptor (beta chain). Antigen: not known. Germline V gene lookup returns CDR1 LNHDA and CDR2 SQIVND (reference sequence). V lost 1 base to trimming and J lost 2 bases; unmatched junction nucleotides: 8. The CDR3 runs to 17 residues. Assay used: immunoSEQ multiplex PCR; TCRdb lists only in-frame clones, some missing. The sample records over 50,000 clones, approximately 84% being singletons. The sample is drawn from a study of T cell clones after liver transplantation. Overall study findings and caveats: A significant post-transplant drop in circulating graft-donor-reactive CD4 TCRbeta sequences occurred in most of the 8 subjects.

This chain joins TRBV19 and TRBJ2-5; 9 bases map to TRBD2. This clonotype was obtained from a human donor who received a liver transplant. The sample here was CD4+ T cells from blood, taken before liver transplant. The CDR3 DNA reads as TGTGCCAGTAGTATAGGGTTGGGGACTAGCACTCAAGAGACCCAGTACTTC. Its translation: CASSIGLGTSTQETQYF.